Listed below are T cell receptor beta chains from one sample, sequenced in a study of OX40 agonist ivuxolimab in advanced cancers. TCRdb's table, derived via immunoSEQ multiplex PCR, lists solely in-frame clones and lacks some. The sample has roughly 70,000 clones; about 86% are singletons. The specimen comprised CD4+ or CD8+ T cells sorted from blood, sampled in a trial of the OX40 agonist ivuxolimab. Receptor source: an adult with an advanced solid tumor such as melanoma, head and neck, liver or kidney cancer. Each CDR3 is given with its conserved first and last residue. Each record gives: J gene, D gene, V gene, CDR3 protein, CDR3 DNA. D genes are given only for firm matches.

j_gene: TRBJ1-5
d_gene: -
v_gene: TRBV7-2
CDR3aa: CASSLGARAGRQPQHF
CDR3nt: TGTGCCAGCAGCTTAGGGGCTAGGGCAGGCCGACAGCCCCAGCATTTT

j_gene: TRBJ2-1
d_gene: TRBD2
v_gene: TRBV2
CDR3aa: CASSEEAGLAGVEQFF
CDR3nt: TGTGCCAGCAGTGAAGAGGCGGGACTAGCGGGAGTTGAGCAGTTCTTC

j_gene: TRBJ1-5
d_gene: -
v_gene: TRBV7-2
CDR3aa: CASSARQVLNQPQHF
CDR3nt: TGTGCCAGCAGCGCCCGACAGGTACTCAATCAGCCCCAGCATTTT

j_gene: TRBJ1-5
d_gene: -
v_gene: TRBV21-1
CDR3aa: CASKMSRRQNRYSNQPQHF
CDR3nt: TGTGCCAGCAAGATGTCGCGTCGCCAAAACCGTTATAGCAATCAGCCCCAGCATTTT

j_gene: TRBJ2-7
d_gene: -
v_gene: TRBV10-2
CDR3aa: CASREGFISYEQYF
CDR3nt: TGCGCCAGCAGGGAAGGTTTTATCTCCTACGAGCAGTACTTC

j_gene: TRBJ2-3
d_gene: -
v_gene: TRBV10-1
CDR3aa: CASSDRTTDTQYF
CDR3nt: TGCGCCAGCAGTGACAGGACCACAGATACGCAGTATTTT

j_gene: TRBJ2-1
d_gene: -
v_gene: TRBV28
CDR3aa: CASSFAGVRDEQFF
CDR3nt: TGTGCCAGCAGTTTTGCAGGAGTCCGTGATGAGCAGTTCTTC

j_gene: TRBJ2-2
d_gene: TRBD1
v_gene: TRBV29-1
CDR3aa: CSVADREWSGELFF
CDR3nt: TGCAGCGTTGCGGACAGGGAGTGGTCCGGGGAGCTGTTTTTT

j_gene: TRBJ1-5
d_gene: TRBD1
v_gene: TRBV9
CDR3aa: CASNQGGGNQPQHF
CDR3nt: TGTGCCAGCAATCAGGGGGGAGGCAATCAGCCCCAGCATTTT

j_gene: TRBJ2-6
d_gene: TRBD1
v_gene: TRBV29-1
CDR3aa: CSALRQGSGANVLTF
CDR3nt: TGCAGCGCTCTTCGACAGGGTTCCGGGGCCAACGTCCTGACTTTC

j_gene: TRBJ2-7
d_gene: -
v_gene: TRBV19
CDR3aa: CASSYSVSYEQYF
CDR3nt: TGTGCCAGTAGTTATTCCGTGAGCTACGAGCAGTACTTC

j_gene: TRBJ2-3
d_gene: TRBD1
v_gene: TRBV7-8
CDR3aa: CASSWDRGSRTDTQYF
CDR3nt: TGTGCCAGCAGCTGGGACAGGGGTTCCCGGACAGATACGCAGTATTTT

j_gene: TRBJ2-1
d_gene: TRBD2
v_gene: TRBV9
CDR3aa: CASAPGGRLSSYNEQFF
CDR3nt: TGTGCCAGCGCCCCGGGGGGGAGACTAAGCTCCTACAATGAGCAGTTCTTC

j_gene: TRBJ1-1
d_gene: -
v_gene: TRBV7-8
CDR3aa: CASSLSGLNTEAFF
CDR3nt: TGTGCCAGCAGCTTGTCCGGATTGAACACTGAAGCTTTCTTT

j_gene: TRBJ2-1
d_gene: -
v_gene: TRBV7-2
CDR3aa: CASSLASDSSVNEQFF
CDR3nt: TGTGCCAGCAGCTTAGCTTCCGACTCCTCGGTAAATGAGCAGTTCTTC

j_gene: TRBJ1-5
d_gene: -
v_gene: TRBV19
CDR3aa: CASRQRAPGSQPQHF
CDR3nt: TGTGCCAGTAGACAAAGGGCCCCCGGGTCCCAGCCCCAGCATTTT

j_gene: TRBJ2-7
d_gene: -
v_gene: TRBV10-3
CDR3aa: CAIRGSSYEQYF
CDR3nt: TGTGCCATCAGGGGTTCCTCCTACGAGCAGTACTTC

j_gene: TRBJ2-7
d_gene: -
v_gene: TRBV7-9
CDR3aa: CASIPTGVHEQYF
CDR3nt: TGTGCCAGCATTCCGACGGGGGTCCACGAGCAGTACTTC

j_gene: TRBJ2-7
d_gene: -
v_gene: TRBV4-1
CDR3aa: CASSQELGPLDYEQYF
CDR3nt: TGCGCCAGCAGCCAAGAGTTAGGCCCTCTTGACTACGAGCAGTACTTC

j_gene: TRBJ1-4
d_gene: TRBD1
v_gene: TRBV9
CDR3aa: CASSVDQGVDEKLFF
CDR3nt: TGTGCCAGCAGCGTAGACCAGGGGGTAGATGAAAAACTGTTTTTT

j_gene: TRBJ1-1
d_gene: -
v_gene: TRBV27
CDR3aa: CASSTGAVRTGTEAFF
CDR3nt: TGTGCCAGCAGTACGGGGGCCGTTAGAACGGGGACTGAAGCTTTCTTT

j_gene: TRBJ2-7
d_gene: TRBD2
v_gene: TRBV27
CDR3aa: CASSTSRTSGGLYEQYF
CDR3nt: TGTGCCAGCAGTACCTCCCGGACTAGCGGGGGCCTCTACGAGCAGTACTTC

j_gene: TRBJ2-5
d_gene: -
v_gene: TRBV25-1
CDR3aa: CATSRDPSRETQYF
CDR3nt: TGTGCCACTAGCAGGGACCCAAGTAGGGAGACCCAGTACTTC